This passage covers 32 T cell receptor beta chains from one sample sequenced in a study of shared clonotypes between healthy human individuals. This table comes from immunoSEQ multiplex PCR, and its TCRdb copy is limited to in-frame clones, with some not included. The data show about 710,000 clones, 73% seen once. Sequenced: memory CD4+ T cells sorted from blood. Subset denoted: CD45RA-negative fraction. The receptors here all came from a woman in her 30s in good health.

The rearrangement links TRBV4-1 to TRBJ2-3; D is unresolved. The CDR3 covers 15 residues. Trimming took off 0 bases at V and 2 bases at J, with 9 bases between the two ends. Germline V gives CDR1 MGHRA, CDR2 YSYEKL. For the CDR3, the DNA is TGCGCCAGCAGCCAAGATAAGGACGCCACAGATACGCAGTATTTT. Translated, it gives CASSQDKDATDTQYF.

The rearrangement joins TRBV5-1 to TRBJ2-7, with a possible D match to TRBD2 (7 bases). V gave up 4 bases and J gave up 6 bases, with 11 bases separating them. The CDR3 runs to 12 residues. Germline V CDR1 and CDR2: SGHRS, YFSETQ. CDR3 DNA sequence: TGCGCCAGCAGCCAAAGGGGGGGCGAGCAGTACTTC. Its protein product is CASSQRGGEQYF.

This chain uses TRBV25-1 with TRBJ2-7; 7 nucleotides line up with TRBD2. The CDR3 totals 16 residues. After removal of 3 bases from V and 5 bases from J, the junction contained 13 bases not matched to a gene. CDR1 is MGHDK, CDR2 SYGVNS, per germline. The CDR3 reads CASSDQGGDGEHEQYF. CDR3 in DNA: TGTGCCAGCAGTGATCAGGGAGGGGACGGGGAGCACGAGCAGTACTTC.

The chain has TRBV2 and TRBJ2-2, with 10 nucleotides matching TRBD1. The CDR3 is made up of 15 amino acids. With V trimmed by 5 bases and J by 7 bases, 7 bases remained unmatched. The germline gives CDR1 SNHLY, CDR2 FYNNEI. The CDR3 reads CASSPHGTGDGELFF. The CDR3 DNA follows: TGTGCCAGCAGTCCTCACGGGACAGGGGACGGGGAGCTGTTTTTT.

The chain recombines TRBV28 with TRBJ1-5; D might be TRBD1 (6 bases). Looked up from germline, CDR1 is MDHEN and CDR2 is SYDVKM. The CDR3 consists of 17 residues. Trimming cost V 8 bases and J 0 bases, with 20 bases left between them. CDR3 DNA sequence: TGTGCCAGCTTACCCCCGGACGGGACAATTAGCAATCAGCCCCAGCATTTT. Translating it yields CASLPPDGTISNQPQHF.

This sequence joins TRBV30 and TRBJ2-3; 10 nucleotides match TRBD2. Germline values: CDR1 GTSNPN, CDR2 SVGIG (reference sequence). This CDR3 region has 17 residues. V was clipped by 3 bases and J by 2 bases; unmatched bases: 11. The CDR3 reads CAWSFPRTSGLTDTQYF. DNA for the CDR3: TGTGCCTGGAGCTTCCCCCGGACTAGCGGACTCACAGATACGCAGTATTTT.

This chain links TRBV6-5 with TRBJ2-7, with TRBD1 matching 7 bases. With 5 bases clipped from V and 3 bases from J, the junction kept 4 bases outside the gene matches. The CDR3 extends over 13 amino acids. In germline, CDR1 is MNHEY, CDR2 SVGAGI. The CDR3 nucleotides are TGTGCCAGCAGTCCCGGGACAGACTACGAGCAGTACTTC. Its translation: CASSPGTDYEQYF.

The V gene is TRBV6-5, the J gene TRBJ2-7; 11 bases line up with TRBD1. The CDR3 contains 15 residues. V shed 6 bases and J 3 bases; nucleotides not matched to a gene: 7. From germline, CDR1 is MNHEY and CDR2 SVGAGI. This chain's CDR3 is CASSSAGQGDYEQYF. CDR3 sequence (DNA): TGTGCCAGCAGCTCGGCGGGACAGGGGGACTACGAGCAGTACTTC.

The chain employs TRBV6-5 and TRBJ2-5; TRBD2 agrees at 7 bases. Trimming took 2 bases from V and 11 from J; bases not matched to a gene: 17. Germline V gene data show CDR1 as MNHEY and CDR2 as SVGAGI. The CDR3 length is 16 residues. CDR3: CASSYIWGTTLGEQYF. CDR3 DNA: TGTGCCAGCAGTTACATTTGGGGGACTACCTTAGGTGAGCAGTACTTC.

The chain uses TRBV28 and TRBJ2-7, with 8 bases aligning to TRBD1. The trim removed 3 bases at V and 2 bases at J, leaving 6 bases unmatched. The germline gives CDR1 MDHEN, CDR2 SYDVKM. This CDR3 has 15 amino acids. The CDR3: CASSLPDRAPYEQYF. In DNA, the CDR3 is TGTGCCAGCAGTTTGCCGGACAGGGCCCCCTACGAGCAGTACTTC.

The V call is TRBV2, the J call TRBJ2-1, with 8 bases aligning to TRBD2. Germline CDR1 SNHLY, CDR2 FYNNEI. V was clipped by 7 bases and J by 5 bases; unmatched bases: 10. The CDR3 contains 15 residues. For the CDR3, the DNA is TGTGCCAGCACCAGAAGCGGGAGTGGAAACAATGAGCAGTTCTTC. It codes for CASTRSGSGNNEQFF.

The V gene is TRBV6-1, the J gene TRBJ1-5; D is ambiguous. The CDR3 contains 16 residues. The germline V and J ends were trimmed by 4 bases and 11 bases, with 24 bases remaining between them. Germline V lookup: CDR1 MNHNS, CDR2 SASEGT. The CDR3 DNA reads TGTGCCAGCAGTGGAGCCGGGTCCGGGCATATGGTGGCCCAGCATTTT. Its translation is CASSGAGSGHMVAQHF.

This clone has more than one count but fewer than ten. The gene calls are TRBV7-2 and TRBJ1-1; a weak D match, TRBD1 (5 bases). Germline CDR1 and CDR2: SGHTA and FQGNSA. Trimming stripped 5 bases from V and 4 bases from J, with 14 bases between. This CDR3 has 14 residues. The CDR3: CASSPPNGATEAFF. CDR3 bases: TGTGCCAGCAGCCCCCCTAACGGGGCCACTGAAGCTTTCTTT.

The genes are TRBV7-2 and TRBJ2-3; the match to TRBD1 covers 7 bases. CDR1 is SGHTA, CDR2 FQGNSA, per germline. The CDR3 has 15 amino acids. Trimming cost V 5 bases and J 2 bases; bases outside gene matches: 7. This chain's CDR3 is CASSDRDRNTDTQYF. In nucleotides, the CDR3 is TGTGCCAGCAGCGACCGGGACAGAAACACAGATACGCAGTATTTT.

In DNA, the CDR3 is TGTGCCAGCAGCTCTACCGGGAGTACATACGAGCAGTACTTC. This gives the protein CASSSTGSTYEQYF. The chain joins TRBV7-2 to TRBJ2-7; D is possibly TRBD2 (6 bases). V was shortened by 4 bases and J by 4 bases, with 14 bases between the two germline ends. Germline CDR1 SGHTA, CDR2 FQGNSA. This CDR3 is built from 14 residues.

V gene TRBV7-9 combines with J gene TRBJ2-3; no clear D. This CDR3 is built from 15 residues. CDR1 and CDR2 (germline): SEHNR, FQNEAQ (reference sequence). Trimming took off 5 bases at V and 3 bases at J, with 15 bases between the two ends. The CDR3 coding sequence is TGTGCCAGCAGCCTGGACCTTGGACGTACAGATACGCAGTATTTT. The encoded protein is CASSLDLGRTDTQYF. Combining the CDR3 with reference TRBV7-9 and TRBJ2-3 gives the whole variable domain DTGVSQNPRHKITKRGQNVTFRCDPISEHNRLYWYRQTLGQGPEFLTYFQNEAQLEKSRLLSDRFSAERPKGSFSTLEIQRTEQGDSAMYLCASSLDLGRTDTQYFGPGTRLTVL.

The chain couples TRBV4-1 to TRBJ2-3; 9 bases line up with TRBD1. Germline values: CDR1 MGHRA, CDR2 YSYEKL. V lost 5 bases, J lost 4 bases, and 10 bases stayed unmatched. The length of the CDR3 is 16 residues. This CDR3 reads CASSKSTGGRSDTQYF. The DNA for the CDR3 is TGCGCCAGCAGCAAATCGACAGGGGGACGGTCAGATACGCAGTATTTT.

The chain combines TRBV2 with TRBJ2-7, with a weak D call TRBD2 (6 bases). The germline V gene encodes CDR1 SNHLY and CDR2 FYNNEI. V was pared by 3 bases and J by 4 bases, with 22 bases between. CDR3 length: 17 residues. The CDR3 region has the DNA TGTGCCAGCAGTGAGATCCTGATAGCGGCACGAGGGTACGAGCAGTACTTC. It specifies CASSEILIAARGYEQYF.

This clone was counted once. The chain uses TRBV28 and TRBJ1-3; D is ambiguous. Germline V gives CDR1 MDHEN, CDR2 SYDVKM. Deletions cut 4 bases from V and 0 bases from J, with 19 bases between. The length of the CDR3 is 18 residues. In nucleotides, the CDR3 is TGTGCCAGCAGTTCTCCGCGGCGGGCAGTCCTCTCTGGAAACACCATATATTTT. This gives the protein CASSSPRRAVLSGNTIYF.

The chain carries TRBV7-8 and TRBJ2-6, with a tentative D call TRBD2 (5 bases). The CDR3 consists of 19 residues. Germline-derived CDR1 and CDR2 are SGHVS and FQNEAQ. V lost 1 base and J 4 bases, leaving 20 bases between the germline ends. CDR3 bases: TGTGCCAGCAGCTTAGTTGCCATTCGGGGAAGAGGAGGGGCCAACGTCCTGACTTTC. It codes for CASSLVAIRGRGGANVLTF. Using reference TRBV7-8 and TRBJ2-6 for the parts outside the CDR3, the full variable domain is GAGVSQSPRYKVAKRGQDVALRCDPISGHVSLFWYQQALGQGPEFLTYFQNEAQLDKSGLPSDRFFAERPEGSVSTLKIQRTQQEDSAVYLCASSLVAIRGRGGANVLTFGAGSRLTVL.

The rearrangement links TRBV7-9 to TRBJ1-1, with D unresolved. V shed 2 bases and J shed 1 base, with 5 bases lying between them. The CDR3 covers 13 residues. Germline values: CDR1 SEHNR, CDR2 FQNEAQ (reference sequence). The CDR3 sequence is CASSLLANTEAFF. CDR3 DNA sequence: TGTGCCAGCAGCTTACTCGCGAACACTGAAGCTTTCTTT.

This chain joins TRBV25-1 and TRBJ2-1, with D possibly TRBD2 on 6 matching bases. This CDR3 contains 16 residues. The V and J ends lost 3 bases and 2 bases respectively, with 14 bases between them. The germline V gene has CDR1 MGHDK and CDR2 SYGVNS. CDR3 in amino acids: CASSDISGATYNEQFF. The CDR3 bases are TGTGCCAGCAGTGACATTAGCGGAGCCACCTACAATGAGCAGTTCTTC.

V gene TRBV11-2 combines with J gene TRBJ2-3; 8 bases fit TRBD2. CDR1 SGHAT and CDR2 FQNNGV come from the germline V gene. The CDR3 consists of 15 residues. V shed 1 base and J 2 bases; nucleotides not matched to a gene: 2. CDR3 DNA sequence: TGTGCCAGCAGCTTAGCGGGAGGGGCCACAGATACGCAGTATTTT. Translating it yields CASSLAGGATDTQYF.

CDR3 coding DNA: TGTGCCAGCAGCCCCAATGCCGCAGTTGGATATTACGAGCAGTACTTC. Translation: CASSPNAAVGYYEQYF. The chain recombines TRBV7-6 with TRBJ2-7; D gene unclear. Germline lookup yields CDR1 SGHVS and CDR2 FNYEAQ. The CDR3 runs 16 residues. Trimming took off 5 bases at V and 4 bases at J, with 21 bases between the two ends.

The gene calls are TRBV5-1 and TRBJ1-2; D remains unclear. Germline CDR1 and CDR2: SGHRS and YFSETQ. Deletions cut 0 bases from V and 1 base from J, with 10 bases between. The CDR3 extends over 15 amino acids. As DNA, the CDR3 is TGCGCCAGCAGCTTGGTAGGAGCTAGTAACTATGGCTACACCTTC. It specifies CASSLVGASNYGYTF.

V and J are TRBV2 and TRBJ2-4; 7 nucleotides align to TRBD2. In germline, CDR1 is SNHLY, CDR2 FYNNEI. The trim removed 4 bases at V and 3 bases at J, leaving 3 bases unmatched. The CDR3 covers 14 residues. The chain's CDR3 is CASSVIAGKNIQYF. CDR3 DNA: TGTGCCAGCAGTGTGATAGCGGGCAAAAACATTCAGTACTTC.

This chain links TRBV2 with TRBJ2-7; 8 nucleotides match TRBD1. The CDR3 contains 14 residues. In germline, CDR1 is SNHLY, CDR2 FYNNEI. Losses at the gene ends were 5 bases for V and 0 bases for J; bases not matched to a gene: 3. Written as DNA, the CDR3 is TGTGCCAGCAGTATAGGACAGGGCTCCTACGAGCAGTACTTC. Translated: CASSIGQGSYEQYF.

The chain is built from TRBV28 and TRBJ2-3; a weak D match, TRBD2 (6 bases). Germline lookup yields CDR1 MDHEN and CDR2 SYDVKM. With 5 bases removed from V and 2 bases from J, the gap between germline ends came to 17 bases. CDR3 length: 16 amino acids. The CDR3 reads CASSGIGGAPTDTQYF. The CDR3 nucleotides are TGTGCCAGCAGTGGCATTGGAGGGGCCCCCACAGATACGCAGTATTTT. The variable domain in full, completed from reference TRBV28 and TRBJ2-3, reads DVKVTQSSRYLVKRTGEKVFLECVQDMDHENMFWYRQDPGLGLRLIYFSYDVKMKEKGDIPEGYSVSREKKERFSLILESASTNQTSMYLCASSGIGGAPTDTQYFGPGTRLTVL.

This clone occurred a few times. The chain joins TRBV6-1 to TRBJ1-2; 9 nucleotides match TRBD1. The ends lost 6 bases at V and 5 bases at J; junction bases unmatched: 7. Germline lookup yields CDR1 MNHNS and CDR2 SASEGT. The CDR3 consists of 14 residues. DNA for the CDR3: TGTGCCAGCAGAGAGGACAGGGGTCCTTATGGCTACACCTTC. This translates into CASREDRGPYGYTF.

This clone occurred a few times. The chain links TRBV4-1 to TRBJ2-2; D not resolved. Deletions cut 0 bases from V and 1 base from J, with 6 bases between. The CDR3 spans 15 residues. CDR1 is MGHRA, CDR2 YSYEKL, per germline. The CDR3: CASSQEGGNTGELFF. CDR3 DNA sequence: TGCGCCAGCAGCCAAGAAGGCGGGAACACCGGGGAGCTGTTTTTT.

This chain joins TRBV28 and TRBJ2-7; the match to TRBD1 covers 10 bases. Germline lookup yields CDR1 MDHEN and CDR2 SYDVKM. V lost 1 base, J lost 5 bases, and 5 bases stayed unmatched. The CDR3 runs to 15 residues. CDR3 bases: TGTGCCAGCAGTTTATCAGGGACAGGGGACCACGAGCAGTACTTC. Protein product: CASSLSGTGDHEQYF.

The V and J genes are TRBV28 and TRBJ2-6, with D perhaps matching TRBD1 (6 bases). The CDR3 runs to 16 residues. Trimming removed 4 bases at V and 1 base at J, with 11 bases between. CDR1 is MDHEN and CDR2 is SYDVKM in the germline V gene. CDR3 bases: TGTGCCAGCAGTTCGGCAGGGACATCTGGGGCCAACGTCCTGACTTTC. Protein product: CASSSAGTSGANVLTF.